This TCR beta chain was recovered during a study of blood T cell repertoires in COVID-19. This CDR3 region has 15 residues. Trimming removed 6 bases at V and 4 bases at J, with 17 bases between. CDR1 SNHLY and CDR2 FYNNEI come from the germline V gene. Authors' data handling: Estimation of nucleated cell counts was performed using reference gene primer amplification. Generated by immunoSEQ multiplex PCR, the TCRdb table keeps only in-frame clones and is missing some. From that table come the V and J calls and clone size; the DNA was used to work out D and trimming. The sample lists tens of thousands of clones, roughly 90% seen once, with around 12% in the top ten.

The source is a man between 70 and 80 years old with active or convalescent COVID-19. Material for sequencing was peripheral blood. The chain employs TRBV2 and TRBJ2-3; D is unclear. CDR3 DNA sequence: TGTGCCAGCAGCGCTTCACCTACGGGTTCAGATACGCAGTATTTT. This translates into CASSASPTGSDTQYF. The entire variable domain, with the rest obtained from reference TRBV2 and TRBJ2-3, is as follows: EPEVTQTPSHQVTQMGQEVILRCVPISNHLYFYWYRQILGQKVEFLVSFYNNEISEKSEIFDDQFSVERPDGSNFTLKIRSTKLEDSAMYFCASSASPTGSDTQYFGPGTRLTVL.